The rows below give T cell receptor beta chains drawn from one sample of a study of T cell responses to AZD1222 COVID-19 vaccine. TCRdb's copy holds only in-frame clones and misses some; the assay was immunoSEQ multiplex PCR. The sample carries roughly 180,000 clones, roughly 94% recorded once. The input for sequencing was peripheral blood, taken 28 days after the second AZD1222 dose. Receptors were obtained from an adult who received the AZD1222 COVID-19 vaccine. The CDR3 runs from the conserved cysteine through the conserved F or W. Fields, in order: D gene, V gene, clone size, J gene, CDR3 protein, CDR3 DNA. The D gene is left open where the match is weak. The size field is filled for only some rows; it gives once, few, many or a size class.

d_gene: TRBD1; v_gene: TRBV9; abundance: NA; j_gene: TRBJ1-1; CDR3aa: CASSPGGMDTEAFF; CDR3nt: TGTGCCAGCAGCCCAGGGGGTATGGACACTGAAGCTTTCTTT
d_gene: TRBD1; v_gene: TRBV7-2; abundance: few; j_gene: TRBJ1-5; CDR3aa: CASSFLTGNNQPQHF; CDR3nt: TGTGCCAGCAGCTTCCTGACAGGGAACAATCAGCCCCAGCATTTT
d_gene: NA; v_gene: TRBV2; abundance: NA; j_gene: TRBJ1-1; CDR3aa: CASSGGRATYTEAFF; CDR3nt: TGTGCCAGCAGTGGTGGTAGGGCCACTTACACTGAAGCTTTCTTT
d_gene: NA; v_gene: TRBV7-2; abundance: NA; j_gene: TRBJ1-1; CDR3aa: CASSREGDNTEAFF; CDR3nt: TGTGCCAGCAGCCGGGAGGGGGACAACACTGAAGCTTTCTTT
d_gene: NA; v_gene: TRBV3-1/TRBV3-2; abundance: NA; j_gene: TRBJ1-3; CDR3aa: CASSQGGNGNTIYF; CDR3nt: TGTGCCAGCAGCCAAGGAGGGAATGGAAACACCATATATTTT
d_gene: NA; v_gene: TRBV24-1; abundance: NA; j_gene: TRBJ2-1; CDR3aa: CATSPSGGISEQFF; CDR3nt: TGTGCCACCAGTCCCTCTGGGGGGATCAGTGAGCAGTTCTTC
d_gene: TRBD1; v_gene: TRBV6-5; abundance: once; j_gene: TRBJ1-1; CDR3aa: CASSYSRGLGTEAFF; CDR3nt: TGTGCCAGCAGTTACTCGAGGGGGCTGGGCACTGAAGCTTTCTTT
d_gene: NA; v_gene: TRBV4-3; abundance: NA; j_gene: TRBJ1-2; CDR3aa: CASSQDSILRGGYTF; CDR3nt: TGCGCCAGCAGCCAAGATTCCATCCTCCGAGGGGGCTACACCTTC
d_gene: NA; v_gene: TRBV5-4; abundance: NA; j_gene: TRBJ2-7; CDR3aa: CASSLTPTYEQYF; CDR3nt: TGTGCCAGCAGCTTGACCCCAACCTACGAGCAGTACTTC
d_gene: NA; v_gene: TRBV3-1/TRBV3-2; abundance: NA; j_gene: TRBJ1-4; CDR3aa: CASSPDSGVAGGEKLFF; CDR3nt: TGTGCCAGCAGCCCTGACAGTGGGGTGGCCGGGGGAGAAAAACTGTTTTTT
d_gene: TRBD1; v_gene: TRBV12-3/TRBV12-4; abundance: NA; j_gene: TRBJ1-1; CDR3aa: CASSSGTGRAFF; CDR3nt: TGTGCCAGCAGTTCGGGGACAGGGAGGGCTTTCTTT
d_gene: NA; v_gene: TRBV30; abundance: NA; j_gene: TRBJ1-2; CDR3aa: CAWRAQGMSYGYTF; CDR3nt: TGTGCCTGGAGGGCACAGGGAATGAGCTATGGCTACACCTTC
d_gene: NA; v_gene: TRBV5-1; abundance: NA; j_gene: TRBJ1-1; CDR3aa: CASSPDGNTEAFF; CDR3nt: TGCGCCAGCAGCCCGGACGGTAACACTGAAGCTTTCTTT
d_gene: NA; v_gene: TRBV5-1; abundance: NA; j_gene: TRBJ1-5; CDR3aa: CASSLAPMLPQHF; CDR3nt: TGCGCCAGCAGCTTGGCGCCTATGCTGCCCCAGCATTTT
d_gene: NA; v_gene: TRBV1; abundance: few; j_gene: TRBJ2-3; CDR3aa: CTSSHRDTQYF; CDR3nt: TGCACCAGCAGCCATAGAGATACGCAGTATTTT
d_gene: TRBD1; v_gene: TRBV19; abundance: NA; j_gene: TRBJ1-1; CDR3aa: CASSLDLRTGDTHTEAFF; CDR3nt: TGTGCCAGTAGTTTGGACCTCCGGACAGGGGATACGCACACTGAAGCTTTCTTT
d_gene: NA; v_gene: TRBV2; abundance: NA; j_gene: TRBJ1-5; CDR3aa: CASSEGQVGNQPQHF; CDR3nt: TGTGCCAGCAGTGAAGGCCAGGTGGGCAATCAGCCCCAGCATTTT
d_gene: NA; v_gene: TRBV5-5; abundance: NA; j_gene: TRBJ1-2; CDR3aa: CASSLQAGSSNGYTF; CDR3nt: TGTGCCAGCAGCTTGCAGGCAGGGTCCTCCAATGGCTACACCTTC
d_gene: NA; v_gene: TRBV2; abundance: few; j_gene: TRBJ1-5; CDR3aa: CASSAVGVDQPQHF; CDR3nt: TGTGCCAGCAGTGCCGTTGGGGTGGATCAGCCCCAGCATTTT
d_gene: NA; v_gene: TRBV5-5; abundance: NA; j_gene: TRBJ1-1; CDR3aa: CASSFEAVNTEAFF; CDR3nt: TGTGCCAGCAGCTTTGAGGCAGTGAACACTGAAGCTTTCTTT
d_gene: NA; v_gene: TRBV2; abundance: few; j_gene: TRBJ1-1; CDR3aa: CATLRGGGSTEAFF; CDR3nt: TGTGCCACCCTTCGGGGGGGCGGGAGCACTGAAGCTTTCTTT
d_gene: TRBD1; v_gene: TRBV6-2/TRBV6-3; abundance: NA; j_gene: TRBJ1-1; CDR3aa: CASSLRQGFTEAFF; CDR3nt: TGTGCCAGCAGTCTCCGACAGGGGTTCACTGAAGCTTTCTTT
d_gene: NA; v_gene: TRBV4-3; abundance: NA; j_gene: TRBJ2-1; CDR3aa: CASSQEVANEQFF; CDR3nt: TGCGCCAGCAGCCAGGAAGTAGCGAATGAGCAGTTCTTC
d_gene: NA; v_gene: TRBV3-1/TRBV3-2; abundance: NA; j_gene: TRBJ2-2; CDR3aa: CASSPVGLGELFF; CDR3nt: TGTGCCAGCAGCCCGGTGGGGCTCGGGGAGCTGTTTTTT
d_gene: NA; v_gene: TRBV20-1; abundance: NA; j_gene: TRBJ1-2; CDR3aa: CSGGGNYGYTF; CDR3nt: TGCAGTGGAGGCGGTAACTATGGCTACACCTTC
d_gene: TRBD2; v_gene: TRBV5-1; abundance: NA; j_gene: TRBJ2-3; CDR3aa: CASSPYPGTSEDTQYF; CDR3nt: TGCGCCAGCAGCCCCTACCCGGGGACTAGCGAAGATACGCAGTATTTT
d_gene: NA; v_gene: TRBV12-5; abundance: NA; j_gene: TRBJ1-1; CDR3aa: CASVVGWGTEAFF; CDR3nt: TGTGCTAGCGTAGTGGGATGGGGCACTGAAGCTTTCTTT
d_gene: TRBD1; v_gene: TRBV4-3; abundance: NA; j_gene: TRBJ1-1; CDR3aa: CASSQGDRGGTEAFF; CDR3nt: TGCGCCAGCAGCCAAGGGGACAGGGGAGGCACTGAAGCTTTCTTT
d_gene: NA; v_gene: TRBV3-1/TRBV3-2; abundance: few; j_gene: TRBJ1-2; CDR3aa: CASSQPNYGYTF; CDR3nt: TGTGCCAGCAGCCAACCAAACTATGGCTACACCTTC
d_gene: NA; v_gene: TRBV7-9; abundance: NA; j_gene: TRBJ1-3; CDR3aa: CASGQGGGGNTIYF; CDR3nt: TGTGCCAGCGGACAAGGGGGGGGAGGAAACACCATATATTTT
d_gene: NA; v_gene: TRBV27; abundance: NA; j_gene: TRBJ1-5; CDR3aa: CASSLGGTQPQHF; CDR3nt: TGTGCCAGCAGTTTAGGGGGAACTCAGCCCCAGCATTTT
d_gene: NA; v_gene: TRBV21-1; abundance: once; j_gene: TRBJ2-7; CDR3aa: CASSKEVQYF; CDR3nt: TGTGCCAGCAGCAAAGAGGTGCAGTACTTC
d_gene: NA; v_gene: TRBV7-2; abundance: NA; j_gene: TRBJ1-1; CDR3aa: CASSLVSGRDTEAFF; CDR3nt: TGTGCCAGCAGCTTAGTATCAGGCAGGGATACTGAAGCTTTCTTT
d_gene: TRBD1; v_gene: TRBV28; abundance: NA; j_gene: TRBJ1-6; CDR3aa: CASSLGTGFTPLHF; CDR3nt: TGTGCCAGCAGTTTGGGGACAGGGTTCACACCCCTCCACTTT
d_gene: NA; v_gene: TRBV29-1; abundance: NA; j_gene: TRBJ1-1; CDR3aa: CSVELSLYTEAFF; CDR3nt: TGCAGCGTTGAGTTATCCCTCTACACTGAAGCTTTCTTT
d_gene: NA; v_gene: TRBV7-2; abundance: few; j_gene: TRBJ1-1; CDR3aa: CASRTTGDKAFF; CDR3nt: TGTGCCAGCAGGACTACAGGTGATAAAGCTTTCTTT
d_gene: NA; v_gene: TRBV6-5; abundance: NA; j_gene: TRBJ1-5; CDR3aa: CASSPWGFGPQHF; CDR3nt: TGTGCCAGCAGTCCCTGGGGTTTCGGGCCCCAGCATTTT
d_gene: NA; v_gene: TRBV29-1; abundance: NA; j_gene: TRBJ2-7; CDR3aa: CSVGSSSYEQYF; CDR3nt: TGCAGCGTTGGTTCCAGCTCCTACGAGCAGTACTTC
d_gene: TRBD1; v_gene: TRBV6-5; abundance: NA; j_gene: TRBJ1-2; CDR3aa: CASQDRGHGYTF; CDR3nt: TGTGCCAGCCAGGACAGGGGGCATGGCTACACCTTC
d_gene: NA; v_gene: TRBV6-5; abundance: NA; j_gene: TRBJ1-1; CDR3aa: CASVRSDLPYEAFF; CDR3nt: TGTGCCAGCGTTCGCTCGGACCTACCGTATGAAGCTTTCTTT
d_gene: TRBD1; v_gene: TRBV6-5; abundance: NA; j_gene: TRBJ1-2; CDR3aa: CASSSHNKDREQGYTF; CDR3nt: TGTGCCAGCAGTTCCCATAACAAGGACAGGGAGCAAGGCTACACCTTC
d_gene: NA; v_gene: TRBV19; abundance: NA; j_gene: TRBJ2-1; CDR3aa: CASSETGNAGNEQFF; CDR3nt: TGTGCCAGTAGCGAAACAGGGAATGCAGGCAATGAGCAGTTCTTC
d_gene: NA; v_gene: TRBV27; abundance: NA; j_gene: TRBJ2-3; CDR3aa: CASSSRTSTDTQYF; CDR3nt: TGTGCCAGCAGTTCACGGACTAGCACAGATACGCAGTATTTT
d_gene: TRBD1; v_gene: TRBV5-1; abundance: NA; j_gene: TRBJ1-2; CDR3aa: CASSPGQENYGYTF; CDR3nt: TGCGCCAGCAGCCCGGGACAGGAAAACTATGGCTACACCTTC
d_gene: TRBD1; v_gene: TRBV5-6; abundance: NA; j_gene: TRBJ2-7; CDR3aa: CASSFGDRGFYEQYF; CDR3nt: TGTGCCAGCAGCTTCGGGGACAGGGGATTCTACGAGCAGTACTTC
d_gene: NA; v_gene: TRBV11-2; abundance: NA; j_gene: TRBJ2-5; CDR3aa: CASSLGWGSGSPLETQYF; CDR3nt: TGTGCCAGCAGCTTAGGGTGGGGCTCGGGGTCCCCCCTAGAGACCCAGTACTTC
d_gene: NA; v_gene: TRBV5-4; abundance: NA; j_gene: TRBJ1-2; CDR3aa: CASSLDTNYGYTF; CDR3nt: TGTGCCAGCAGCTTGGACACGAACTATGGCTACACCTTC
d_gene: TRBD1; v_gene: TRBV6-1; abundance: NA; j_gene: TRBJ2-4; CDR3aa: CASSEVTGGIKLAKNIQYF; CDR3nt: TGTGCCAGCAGTGAAGTAACAGGGGGAATCAAACTAGCCAAAAACATTCAGTACTTC
d_gene: NA; v_gene: TRBV6-5; abundance: once; j_gene: TRBJ1-2; CDR3aa: CASGPNYGYTF; CDR3nt: TGTGCCAGCGGCCCTAACTATGGCTACACCTTC
d_gene: TRBD1; v_gene: TRBV7-2; abundance: NA; j_gene: TRBJ1-5; CDR3aa: CASSTTQGGINQPQHF; CDR3nt: TGTGCCAGCAGCACGACTCAGGGGGGAATCAATCAGCCCCAGCATTTT
d_gene: NA; v_gene: TRBV5-6; abundance: NA; j_gene: TRBJ1-2; CDR3aa: CASRGVAYDLYGYTF; CDR3nt: TGTGCCAGCAGGGGGGTGGCCTACGACCTTTATGGCTACACCTTC
d_gene: NA; v_gene: TRBV4-2; abundance: NA; j_gene: TRBJ1-3; CDR3aa: CASSPRGTYSGNTIYF; CDR3nt: TGTGCCAGCAGCCCCCGCGGGACATACTCTGGAAACACCATATATTTT
d_gene: TRBD2; v_gene: TRBV7-8; abundance: NA; j_gene: TRBJ2-2; CDR3aa: CASSLHTSGSGGELFF; CDR3nt: TGTGCCAGCAGCTTACACACTAGCGGGAGTGGCGGGGAGCTGTTTTTT
d_gene: NA; v_gene: TRBV7-9; abundance: once; j_gene: TRBJ2-1; CDR3aa: CASSFGWADEQFF; CDR3nt: TGTGCCAGCAGCTTCGGGTGGGCGGATGAGCAGTTCTTC
d_gene: NA; v_gene: TRBV29-1; abundance: NA; j_gene: TRBJ2-7; CDR3aa: CSVVYPGYEQYF; CDR3nt: TGCAGCGTTGTTTATCCGGGCTACGAGCAGTACTTC
d_gene: TRBD1; v_gene: TRBV4-3; abundance: once; j_gene: TRBJ1-2; CDR3aa: CASSPTGGGGYTF; CDR3nt: TGCGCCAGCAGCCCGACAGGGGGCGGGGGCTACACCTTC
d_gene: NA; v_gene: TRBV5-5; abundance: NA; j_gene: TRBJ2-3; CDR3aa: CASSPEPSEDTQYF; CDR3nt: TGTGCCAGCAGCCCCGAGCCAAGCGAAGATACGCAGTATTTT
d_gene: NA; v_gene: TRBV6-6; abundance: NA; j_gene: TRBJ1-5; CDR3aa: CASSSSLRGNQPQHF; CDR3nt: TGTGCCAGCAGTTCCAGTCTGAGGGGCAATCAGCCCCAGCATTTT